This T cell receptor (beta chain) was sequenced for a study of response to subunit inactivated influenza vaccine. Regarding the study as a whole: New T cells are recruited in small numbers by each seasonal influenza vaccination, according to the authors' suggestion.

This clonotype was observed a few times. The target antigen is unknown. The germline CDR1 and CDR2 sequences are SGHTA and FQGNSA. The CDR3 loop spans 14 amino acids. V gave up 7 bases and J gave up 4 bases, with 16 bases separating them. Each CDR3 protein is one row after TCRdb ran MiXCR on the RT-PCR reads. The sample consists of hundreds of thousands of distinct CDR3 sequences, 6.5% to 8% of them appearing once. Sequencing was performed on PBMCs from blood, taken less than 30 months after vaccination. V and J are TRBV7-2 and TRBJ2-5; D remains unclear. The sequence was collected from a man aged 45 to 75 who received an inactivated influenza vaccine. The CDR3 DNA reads TGTGCCAGCAAGCCGTCCCGAGACGGAGAGACCCAGTACTTC. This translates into CASKPSRDGETQYF.